These T cell receptor beta chains were read from a single sample in a study of cytomegalovirus exposure and HLA in healthy donors. The data were produced by immunoSEQ multiplex PCR, yet TCRdb's version contains in-frame clones alone and is incomplete. The top ten hold 4.5% to 7% of the sample, which has under 250,000 clones, less than 85% seen once. Sequenced input: PBMCs. Source of these receptors: a woman aged 18-29 years in good health and CMV-seronegative. Both conserved end residues are part of each CDR3. A D gene is named only where the DNA matches it firmly. Clone size is not always given. Where it is, it says once, few, many or a class for expanded clones.

abundance	d_gene	j_gene	v_gene	CDR3aa	CDR3nt
NA	NA	TRBJ1-2	TRBV5-4	CASSLVQGNYGYTF	TGTGCCAGCAGCTTGGTACAGGGAAACTATGGCTACACCTTC
NA	TRBD2	TRBJ2-7	TRBV11-2	CASSLQQGGYEQYF	TGTGCCAGCAGCTTACAGCAGGGAGGGTACGAGCAGTACTTC
NA	NA	TRBJ1-2	TRBV5-8	CASSSGRGRSSGYTF	TGTGCCAGCAGCTCGGGGCGGGGACGCTCCAGTGGCTACACCTTC
few	NA	TRBJ1-5	TRBV28	CATQTGPQPQHF	TGTGCCACCCAGACAGGCCCTCAGCCCCAGCATTTT
NA	NA	TRBJ1-2	TRBV5-1	CASSLSEGPQYGYTF	TGCGCCAGCAGCTTATCTGAGGGGCCCCAATATGGCTACACCTTC
NA	NA	TRBJ2-5	TRBV28	CASTRDKVQETQYF	TGTGCCAGCACCCGGGACAAGGTCCAAGAGACCCAGTACTTC
NA	NA	TRBJ2-7	TRBV28	CASSLGWRGRVNEQYF	TGTGCCAGCAGTTTAGGTTGGAGGGGGCGCGTCAACGAGCAGTACTTC
NA	NA	TRBJ1-6	TRBV5-6	CASTSGPYPINSPLHF	TGTGCCAGCACCAGTGGGCCATACCCCATCAATTCACCCCTCCACTTT
NA	NA	TRBJ2-1	TRBV11-2	CASSLGTGALSSYNEQFF	TGTGCCAGCAGCTTAGGCACGGGGGCCCTTAGCTCCTACAATGAGCAGTTCTTC
NA	NA	TRBJ2-2	TRBV18	CASSPETGELFF	TGTGCCAGCTCACCAGAAACCGGGGAGCTGTTTTTT
NA	TRBD1	TRBJ1-4	TRBV29-1	CSVGQGNEKLFF	TGCAGCGTGGGACAGGGAAACGAAAAACTGTTTTTT
NA	NA	TRBJ2-7	TRBV11-3	CASSLEAGYEQYF	TGTGCCAGCAGCTTAGAAGCGGGCTACGAGCAGTACTTC
NA	NA	TRBJ2-5	TRBV6-5	CASSIGETQYF	TGTGCCAGCAGTATTGGGGAGACCCAGTACTTC
NA	TRBD1	TRBJ1-5	TRBV30	CAWRPGQGTYSNQPQHF	TGTGCCTGGAGACCGGGACAGGGGACCTATAGCAATCAGCCCCAGCATTTT
NA	NA	TRBJ2-1	TRBV5-1	CASSLGGEQFF	TGCGCCAGCAGCTTAGGCGGTGAGCAGTTCTTC
NA	NA	TRBJ2-1	TRBV28	CASSSLDSSYNEQFF	TGTGCCAGCAGTTCCTTGGACAGTTCCTACAATGAGCAGTTCTTC
NA	NA	TRBJ1-2	TRBV7-9	CASSRAIEGGRGYTF	TGTGCCAGCAGCCGAGCCATCGAGGGAGGACGGGGCTACACCTTC
NA	NA	TRBJ2-1	TRBV30	CAWSLRGDEQFF	TGTGCCTGGTCCCTCAGGGGCGATGAGCAGTTCTTC
NA	TRBD1	TRBJ1-3	TRBV13	CASSLEDRENTIYF	TGTGCCAGCAGCTTAGAGGACAGGGAAAACACCATATATTTT
NA	TRBD1	TRBJ1-2	TRBV6-5	CASSYFPPQGARGYTF	TGTGCCAGCAGTTACTTTCCGCCCCAGGGGGCGCGCGGCTACACCTTC
NA	NA	TRBJ2-7	TRBV5-1	CASSFLRDTSYEQYF	TGCGCCAGCAGCTTCCTCCGGGACACCTCCTACGAGCAGTACTTC
NA	NA	TRBJ1-1	TRBV25-1	CASRGGGYTEAFF	TGTGCCAGCAGGGGGGGAGGGTACACTGAAGCTTTCTTT
NA	NA	TRBJ2-2	TRBV11-2	CASSLESREWAGELFF	TGTGCCAGCAGCTTAGAAAGTCGGGAGTGGGCCGGGGAGCTGTTTTTT